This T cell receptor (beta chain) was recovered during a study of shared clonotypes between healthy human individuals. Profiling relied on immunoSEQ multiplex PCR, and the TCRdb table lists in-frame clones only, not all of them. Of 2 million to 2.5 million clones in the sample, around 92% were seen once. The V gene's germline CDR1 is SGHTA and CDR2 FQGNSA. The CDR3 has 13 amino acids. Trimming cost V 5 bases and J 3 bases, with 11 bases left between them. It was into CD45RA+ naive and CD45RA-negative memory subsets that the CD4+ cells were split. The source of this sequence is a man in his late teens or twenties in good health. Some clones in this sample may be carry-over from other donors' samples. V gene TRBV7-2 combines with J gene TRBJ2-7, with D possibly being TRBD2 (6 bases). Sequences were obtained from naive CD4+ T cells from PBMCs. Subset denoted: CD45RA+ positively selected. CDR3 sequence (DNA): TGTGCCAGCAGCGAGGGGACTCTCTACGAGCAGTACTTC. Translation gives CASSEGTLYEQYF.